Listed here are 19 T cell receptor beta chains from one sample, sequenced in a study of OX40 agonist ivuxolimab in advanced cancers. Sequencing was performed with immunoSEQ multiplex PCR; in TCRdb, only in-frame clones are kept and a portion is missing. The repertoire has 50,000 to 75,000 clones, 80% to 85% of them found once; the top ten carry 3.4%. The specimen was CD4+ or CD8+ T cells sorted from blood, collected in a trial of the OX40 agonist ivuxolimab. The receptors were sampled from an adult with an advanced solid tumor such as melanoma, head and neck, liver or kidney cancer.

The V and J genes are TRBV10-2 and TRBJ2-7; the D gene could be TRBD1 or TRBD2 (6 bases each). The ends were cut back, 8 bases at V and 7 bases at J, with 15 bases in the middle. This CDR3 has 12 residues. Germline-derived CDR1 and CDR2 are WSHSY and SAAADI. CDR3 sequence (DNA): TGCGCCAGCCTTTCGCAGGGGAGGGAGCAGTACTTC. Its protein product is CASLSQGREQYF.

In this sample, this clone turned up a few times. This chain connects TRBV5-1 to TRBJ1-6; a weak D match, TRBD1 (5 bases). The V gene lost 0 bases and the J gene lost 6 bases, with 13 bases spanning the gap. CDR1 and CDR2 from the germline V gene are SGHRS and YFSETQ. The CDR3 length is 16 residues. The chain's CDR3 is CASSLGSSGGNSPLHF. The CDR3 DNA reads as TGCGCCAGCAGCTTGGGAAGCTCGGGGGGTAATTCACCCCTCCACTTT. Full variable domain (missing parts from reference TRBV5-1 and TRBJ1-6): KAGVTQTPRYLIKTRGQQVTLSCSPISGHRSVSWYQQTPGQGLQFLFEYFSETQRNKGNFPGRFSGRQFSNSRSEMNVSTLELGDSALYLCASSLGSSGGNSPLHFGNGTRLTVT.

This chain connects TRBV6-5 to TRBJ2-7; 8 bases line up with TRBD1. CDR1 MNHEY and CDR2 SVGAGI come from the germline V gene. The CDR3 loop spans 14 amino acids. Trimming took 0 bases from V and 3 from J; bases not matched to a gene: 1. The CDR3 DNA sequence: TGTGCCAGCAGTTACTCCGGGACAGGCTACGAGCAGTACTTC. Its protein product is CASSYSGTGYEQYF.

V gene TRBV7-9 combines with J gene TRBJ2-3; unclear D gene. The CDR3 length is 14 residues. Germline CDR1 reads SEHNR; CDR2 reads FQNEAQ (reference sequence). Trimming left V 3 bases short and J 6 bases short, with 13 bases between. The CDR3 is CASSFLGWSDTQYF. The CDR3, as DNA: TGTGCCAGCAGCTTTCTCGGGTGGTCCGATACGCAGTATTTT.

The chain recombines TRBV27 with TRBJ2-6, with 10 bases fitting TRBD1. In germline, CDR1 is MNHEY, CDR2 SMNVEV (reference sequence). There are 17 residues in the CDR3. With 7 bases clipped from V and 1 base from J, the junction kept 7 bases outside the gene matches. The CDR3 DNA follows: TGTGCCAGCATGGGGGGACAGGGGAGGTCTGGGGCCAACGTCCTGACTTTC. Its protein is CASMGGQGRSGANVLTF. Combining the CDR3 with reference TRBV27 and TRBJ2-6 gives the whole variable domain EAQVTQNPRYLITVTGKKLTVTCSQNMNHEYMSWYRQDPGLGLRQIYYSMNVEVTDKGDVPEGYKVSRKEKRNFPLILESPSPNQTSLYFCASMGGQGRSGANVLTFGAGSRLTVL.

Regarding this clone: One junction end disagrees with the germline gene, perhaps due to a read error. CDR3: CASSLALGIAGSTGELFF. DNA of the CDR3: TGTGCTAGCAGCTTAGCGTTGGGGATAGCGGGTTCCACCGGGGAGCTGTTTTTT. V is TRBV7-7 and J is TRBJ2-2; TRBD2 matches 7 bases. Germline CDR1 reads SSHAT; CDR2 reads FNYEAQ (reference sequence). This CDR3 comprises 18 residues. The whole variable domain, remainder taken from reference TRBV7-7 and TRBJ2-2, is GAGVSQSPRYKVTKRGQDVTLRCDPISSHATLYWYQQALGQGPEFLTYFNYEAQPDKSGLPSDRFSAERPEGSISTLTIQRTEQRDSAMYRCASSLALGIAGSTGELFFGEGSRLTVL.

The chain carries TRBV18 and TRBJ1-6, with D unresolved. Between the trimmed V and J ends, which lost 10 bases and 8 bases, there was a span of 15 bases. The CDR3 runs to 13 residues. From germline, CDR1 is KGHSH and CDR2 LQKENI. CDR3 DNA: TGTGCCATCAGACAAGGAGAGGATTCACCCCTCCACTTT. Its translation is CAIRQGEDSPLHF. Drawing the rest from reference TRBV18 and TRBJ1-6, the complete variable domain is NAGVMQNPRHLVRRRGQEARLRCSPMKGHSHVYWYRQLPEEGLKFMVYLQKENIIDESGMPKERFSAEFPKEGPSILRIQQVVRGDSAAYFCAIRQGEDSPLHFGNGTRLTVT.

This rearrangement joins TRBV5-1 to TRBJ2-2; 9 nucleotides line up with TRBD2. This CDR3 contains 17 residues. V trimming: 4 bases; J trimming: 8 bases; junction bases outside the gene matches: 15. Per germline, CDR1 SGHRS and CDR2 YFSETQ. The CDR3 sequence is CASSPRLGGGASGELFF. As DNA, the CDR3 is TGCGCCAGCAGCCCCCGGTTGGGCGGGGGGGCGTCGGGGGAGCTGTTTTTT.

J is TRBJ2-1 and V is TRBV29-1; 10 positions match TRBD2. V shed 6 bases and J 7 bases; nucleotides not matched to a gene: 15. Germline V lookup: CDR1 SQVTM, CDR2 ANQGSEA. CDR3 length: 16 amino acids. For the CDR3, the DNA is TGCAGCGTAAGTACCGGGCTAGCGGGGGATGGGAATGAGCAGTTCTTC. Translating gives CSVSTGLAGDGNEQFF.

The CDR3 DNA is TGTGCCAGCAGCGTAGCTGCTAGCGGGCCGAAAGAGACCCAGTACTTC. It specifies CASSVAASGPKETQYF. V is TRBV9 and J is TRBJ2-5; TRBD2 matches 8 bases. The V segment lost 0 bases and the J segment 3 bases; nucleotides outside the gene matches: 7. Germline lookup yields CDR1 SGDLS and CDR2 YYNGEE. The CDR3 length is 16 residues.

The chain links TRBV6-6 to TRBJ1-2; TRBD1 matches 7 bases. V trimming: 7 bases; J trimming: 8 bases; junction bases outside the gene matches: 10. The CDR3 totals 13 residues. Germline CDR1 and CDR2: MNHNY and SVGAGI (reference sequence). Here the CDR3 DNA reads TGTGCCAGCACCCCACAGGGGTTTGACGGCTACACCTTC. Residues: CASTPQGFDGYTF.

This chain connects TRBV14 to TRBJ1-1; D not resolved. Germline values: CDR1 SGHDN, CDR2 FVKESK. The ends were cut back, 4 bases at V and 5 bases at J, with 11 bases in the middle. CDR3 size: 13 residues. The CDR3, as DNA: TGTGCCAGCAGCCCCTTTGCGGAAACTGAAGCTTTCTTT. Translation: CASSPFAETEAFF.

In this sample, this clone turned up once. The gene calls are TRBV21-1 and TRBJ1-2; the tabulated D call, TRBD1, remains unverified against the DNA. TRBV21-1 is classified as a pseudogene. The CDR3 length is 17 residues. The CDR3 is CASSSRTGGNFNYGYTF. The CDR3 DNA reads TGTGCCAGCAGCTCCCGGACAGGGGGAAACTTTAACTATGGCTACACCTTC.

The chain has TRBV7-2 and TRBJ1-1, with 7 bases aligning to TRBD1. J lost 4 bases, V lost 2 bases, and 1 base had no gene match. CDR3 length equals 13 residues. The germline V gene encodes CDR1 SGHTA and CDR2 FQGNSA. The CDR3 DNA is TGTGCCAGCAGCTTAAAGGGGGCCACTGAAGCTTTCTTT. Translating gives CASSLKGATEAFF.

This chain uses TRBV28 with TRBJ1-5, with 8 nucleotides matching TRBD1. Trimming at V came to 6 bases and at J to 4 bases, leaving 8 bases not matched to a gene. CDR1 is MDHEN and CDR2 is SYDVKM in the germline V gene. The CDR3 is made up of 15 amino acids. In DNA, the CDR3 is TGTGCCAGCAGCGACTTACAGGGGGGAAATCAGCCCCAGCATTTT. Its translation: CASSDLQGGNQPQHF.

The V and J genes are TRBV28 and TRBJ1-2; the D gene is possibly TRBD1 (6 bases). The CDR3 has 12 amino acids. The V gene's germline CDR1 is MDHEN and CDR2 SYDVKM. Trimming stripped 6 bases from V and 3 bases from J, with 8 bases between. The CDR3 bases are TGTGCCAGCAGACAGGGTCACTATGGCTACACCTTC. This encodes CASRQGHYGYTF.

Worth noting for this clone: The same CDR3 is also encoded by other DNA sequences in this sample. The chain employs TRBV7-2 and TRBJ1-1; D uncertain. The CDR3 totals 13 residues. Germline values: CDR1 SGHTA, CDR2 FQGNSA. Trimming took off 5 bases at V and 1 base at J, with 8 bases between the two ends. CDR3 DNA: TGTGCCAGCAGCCTTGAGAGGAACACTGAAGCTTTCTTT. Its protein is CASSLERNTEAFF.

In nucleotides, the CDR3 is TGTGCCATCAGTCGGGAAGGGACTCCAGCACCAGAGACCCAGTACTTC. It encodes CAISREGTPAPETQYF. The chain has TRBV10-3 and TRBJ2-5, with D possibly TRBD2 on 6 matching bases. V was shortened by 5 bases and J by 4 bases, with 20 bases between the two germline ends. This CDR3 is built from 16 residues. Looked up from germline, CDR1 is ENHRY and CDR2 is SYGVKD.

The gene calls are TRBV28 and TRBJ2-7; possibly TRBD2 for D (6 bases). CDR1 is MDHEN, CDR2 SYDVKM, per germline. Between the trimmed V and J ends, which lost 5 bases and 4 bases, there was a span of 18 bases. This CDR3 spans 15 amino acids. The CDR3 DNA sequence: TGTGCCAGCAGTCCCCCCGGGAGCCCCCGGTACGAGCAGTACTTC. This encodes CASSPPGSPRYEQYF.